This T cell receptor beta chain appears in the sequencing data of a study of OX40 agonist ivuxolimab in advanced cancers. Study details: Hepatocellular carcinoma, melanoma, renal cell or head and neck cancer was diagnosed in the dose-escalation patients. From about 20 to 79 years was the age range, with a mean of approximately 58 years, and around 80% were male. Study-wide results and limits: Some of the nonresponding patients also showed low levels of normalized T-cell clonal expansion. In the expanded peripheral T cells, antigen specificity was never determined.

Germline assignment: CDR1 MNHNS and CDR2 SASEGT. Deletions cut 6 bases from V and 4 bases from J, with 9 bases between. The CDR3 totals 12 residues. Assay used: immunoSEQ multiplex PCR; TCRdb lists only in-frame clones, some missing. The sample records 66,000 or so clones, approximately 84% being singletons. Points on this clone: Its specificity is not known.

J is TRBJ1-1 and V is TRBV6-1; no clear D. The sequencing here drew on CD4+ or CD8+ T cells sorted from blood, taken in a trial of the OX40 agonist ivuxolimab. The TCR originated in an adult with an advanced solid tumor such as melanoma, head and neck, liver or kidney cancer. Here the CDR3 reads CASRLSGTEAFF. The CDR3 DNA sequence: TGTGCCAGCAGACTCTCAGGCACTGAAGCTTTCTTT.